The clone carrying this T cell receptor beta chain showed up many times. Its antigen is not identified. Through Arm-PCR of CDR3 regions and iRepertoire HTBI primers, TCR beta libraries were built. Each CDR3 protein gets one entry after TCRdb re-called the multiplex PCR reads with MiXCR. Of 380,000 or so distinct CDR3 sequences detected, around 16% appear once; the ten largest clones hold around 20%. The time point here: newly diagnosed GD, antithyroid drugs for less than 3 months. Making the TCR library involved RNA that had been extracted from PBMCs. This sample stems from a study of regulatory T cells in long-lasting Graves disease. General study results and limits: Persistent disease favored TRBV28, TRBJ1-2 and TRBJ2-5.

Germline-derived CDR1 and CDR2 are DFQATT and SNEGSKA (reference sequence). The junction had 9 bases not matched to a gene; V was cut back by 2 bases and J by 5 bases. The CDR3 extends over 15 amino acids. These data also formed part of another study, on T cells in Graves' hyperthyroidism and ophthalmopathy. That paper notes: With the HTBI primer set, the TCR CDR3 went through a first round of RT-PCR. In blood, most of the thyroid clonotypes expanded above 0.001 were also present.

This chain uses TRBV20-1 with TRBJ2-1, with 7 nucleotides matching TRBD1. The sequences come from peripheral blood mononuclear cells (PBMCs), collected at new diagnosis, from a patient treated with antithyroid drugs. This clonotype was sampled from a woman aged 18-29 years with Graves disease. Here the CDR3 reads CSARYPGQQNNEQFF. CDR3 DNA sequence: TGCAGTGCTAGATACCCGGGACAGCAGAACAATGAGCAGTTCTTC.